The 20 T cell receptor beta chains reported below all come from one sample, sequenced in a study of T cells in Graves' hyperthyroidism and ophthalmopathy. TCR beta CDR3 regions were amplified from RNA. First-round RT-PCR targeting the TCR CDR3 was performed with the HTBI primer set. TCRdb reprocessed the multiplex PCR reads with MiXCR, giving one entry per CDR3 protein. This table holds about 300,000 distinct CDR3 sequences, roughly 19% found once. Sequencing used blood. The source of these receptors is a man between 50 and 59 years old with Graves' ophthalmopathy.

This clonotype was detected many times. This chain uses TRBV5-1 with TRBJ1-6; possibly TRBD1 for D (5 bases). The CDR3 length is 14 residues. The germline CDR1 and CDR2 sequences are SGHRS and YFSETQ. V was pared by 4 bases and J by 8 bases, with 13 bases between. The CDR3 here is CASSTGTGYSPLHF. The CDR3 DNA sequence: TGCGCCAGCAGCACCGGGACGGGCTATTCACCCCTCCACTTT.

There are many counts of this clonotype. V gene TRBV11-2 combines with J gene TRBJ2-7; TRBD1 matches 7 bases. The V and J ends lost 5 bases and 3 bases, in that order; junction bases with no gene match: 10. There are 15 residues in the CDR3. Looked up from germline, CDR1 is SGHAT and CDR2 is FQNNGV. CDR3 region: CASSLGTDFYYEQYF. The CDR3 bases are TGTGCCAGCAGCCTCGGGACAGACTTTTACTACGAGCAGTACTTC.

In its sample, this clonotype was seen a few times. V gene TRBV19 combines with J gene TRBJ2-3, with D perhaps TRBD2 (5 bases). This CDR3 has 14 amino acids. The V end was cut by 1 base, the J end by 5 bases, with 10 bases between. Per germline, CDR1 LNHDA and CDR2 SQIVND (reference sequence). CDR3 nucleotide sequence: TGTGCCAGTAGTATAGGGGGAGCTGGAGATACGCAGTATTTT. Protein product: CASSIGGAGDTQYF.

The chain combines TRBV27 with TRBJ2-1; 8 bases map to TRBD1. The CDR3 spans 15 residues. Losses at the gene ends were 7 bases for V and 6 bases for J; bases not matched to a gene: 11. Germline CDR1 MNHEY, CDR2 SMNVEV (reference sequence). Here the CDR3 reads CASTYGAGGINEQFF. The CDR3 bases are TGTGCCAGCACCTACGGGGCAGGGGGCATCAATGAGCAGTTCTTC.

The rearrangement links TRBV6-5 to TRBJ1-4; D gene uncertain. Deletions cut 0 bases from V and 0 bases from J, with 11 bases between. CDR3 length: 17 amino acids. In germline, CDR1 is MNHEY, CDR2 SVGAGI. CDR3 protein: CASSYSPSLATNEKLFF. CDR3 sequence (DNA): TGTGCCAGCAGTTACTCTCCCTCCTTAGCAACTAATGAAAAACTGTTTTTT.

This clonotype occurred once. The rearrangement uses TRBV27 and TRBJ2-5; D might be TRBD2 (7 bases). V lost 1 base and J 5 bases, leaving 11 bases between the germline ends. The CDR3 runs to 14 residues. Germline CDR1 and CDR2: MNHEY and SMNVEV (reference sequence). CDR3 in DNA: TGTGCCAGCAGTTTATTTGGGGGGGCGGAGACCCAGTACTTC. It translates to CASSLFGGAETQYF.

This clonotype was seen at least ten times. This chain's CDR3 is CASSLIGGTQETQYF. CDR3 sequence (DNA): TGTGCCAGCAGCTTAATAGGCGGGACGCAAGAGACCCAGTACTTC. V is TRBV7-3 and J is TRBJ2-5, with a tentative D call TRBD2 (6 bases). V was cut by 1 base and J by 2 bases, with 11 bases left in between. Germline V CDR1 and CDR2: SGHTA, FQGTGA. This CDR3 has 15 residues.

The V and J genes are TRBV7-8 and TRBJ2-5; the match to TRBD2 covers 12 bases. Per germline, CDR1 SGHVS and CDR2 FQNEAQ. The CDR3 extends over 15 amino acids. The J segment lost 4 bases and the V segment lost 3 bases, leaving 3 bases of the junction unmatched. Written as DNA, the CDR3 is TGTGCCAGCAGCTTGGGACTAGCGGGTATAGAGACCCAGTACTTC. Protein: CASSLGLAGIETQYF.

CDR3 loop: CATSDFIGERNEQFF. The CDR3 DNA reads TGTGCCACCAGTGATTTCATCGGGGAGAGGAATGAGCAGTTCTTC. V gene TRBV24-1 combines with J gene TRBJ2-1; D is perhaps TRBD2 (5 bases). With 1 base removed from V and 7 bases from J, the gap between germline ends came to 13 bases. This CDR3 is 15 amino acids long. Germline CDR1 is KGHDR and CDR2 is SFDVKD.

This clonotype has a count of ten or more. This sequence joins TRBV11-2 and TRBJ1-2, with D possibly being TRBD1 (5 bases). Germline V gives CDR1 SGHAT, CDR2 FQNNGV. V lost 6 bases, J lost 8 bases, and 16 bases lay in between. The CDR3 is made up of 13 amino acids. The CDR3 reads CASSQPPGGGYTF. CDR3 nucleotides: TGTGCCAGCAGTCAACCCCCGGGGGGAGGCTACACCTTC.

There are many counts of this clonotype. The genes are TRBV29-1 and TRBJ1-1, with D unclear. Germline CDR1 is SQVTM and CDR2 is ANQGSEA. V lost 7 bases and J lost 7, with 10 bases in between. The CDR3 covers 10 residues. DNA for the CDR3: TGCAGCGCTAGAAGACTTGAAGCTTTCTTT. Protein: CSARRLEAFF.

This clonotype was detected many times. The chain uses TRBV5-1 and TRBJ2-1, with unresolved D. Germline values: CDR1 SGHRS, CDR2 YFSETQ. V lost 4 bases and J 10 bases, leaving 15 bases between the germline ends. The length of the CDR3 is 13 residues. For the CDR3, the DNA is TGCGCCAGCAGCCCCAGTCTGGACGGGGAGCAGTTCTTC. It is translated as CASSPSLDGEQFF.

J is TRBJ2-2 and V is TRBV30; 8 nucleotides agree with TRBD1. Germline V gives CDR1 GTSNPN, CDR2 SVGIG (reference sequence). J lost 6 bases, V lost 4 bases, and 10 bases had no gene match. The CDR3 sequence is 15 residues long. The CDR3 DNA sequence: TGTGCCTGGATAGCGGCAGGGGGCGGATCCGGGGAGCTGTTTTTT. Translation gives CAWIAAGGGSGELFF.

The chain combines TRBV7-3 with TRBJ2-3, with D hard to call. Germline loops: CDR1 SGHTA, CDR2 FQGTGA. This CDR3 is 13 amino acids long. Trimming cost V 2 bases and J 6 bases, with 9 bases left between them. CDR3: CASSLGRFDTQYF. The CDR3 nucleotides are TGTGCCAGCAGCTTAGGGCGCTTCGATACGCAGTATTTT.

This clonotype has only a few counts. The CDR3 sequence: CYLLGPPIQSSYNEQFF. CDR3 DNA sequence: TGCTACCTATTAGGGCCGCCTATACAGAGCTCCTACAATGAGCAGTTCTTC. The rearrangement joins TRBV20-1 to TRBJ2-1; the D is unclear. Per germline, CDR1 DFQATT and CDR2 SNEGSKA (reference sequence). CDR3 length: 17 residues.

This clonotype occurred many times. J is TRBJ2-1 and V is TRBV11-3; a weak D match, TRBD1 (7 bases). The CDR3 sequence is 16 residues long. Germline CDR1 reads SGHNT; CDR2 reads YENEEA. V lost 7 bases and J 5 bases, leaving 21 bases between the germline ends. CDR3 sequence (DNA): TGTGCCAGCACAGGGGGTGGGGGGAGCCCGAACAATGAGCAGTTCTTC. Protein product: CASTGGGGSPNNEQFF.

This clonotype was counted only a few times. In DNA form, the CDR3 reads TGTGCCTGGCCCGAAGGGGGTTGTGAGCAGTTCTTC. It specifies CAWPEGGCEQFF. The chain combines TRBV30 with TRBJ2-1; D perhaps matches TRBD1 (6 bases). Germline V CDR1 and CDR2: GTSNPN, SVGIG (reference sequence). This CDR3 has 12 residues. V was trimmed by 5 bases and J by 9 bases, leaving 14 bases between them. The full variable domain, its missing parts supplied by reference TRBV30 and TRBJ2-1, is SQTIHQWPATLVQPVGSPLSLECTVEGTSNPNLYWYRQAAGRGLQLLFYSVGIGQISSEVPQNLSASRPQDRQFILSSKKLLLSDSGFYLCAWPEGGCEQFFGPGTRLTVL.

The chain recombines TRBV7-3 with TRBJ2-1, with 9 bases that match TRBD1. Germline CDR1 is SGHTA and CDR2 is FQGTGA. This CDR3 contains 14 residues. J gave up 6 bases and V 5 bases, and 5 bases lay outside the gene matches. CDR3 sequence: CASSPGQGFNEQFF. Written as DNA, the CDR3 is TGTGCCAGCAGCCCCGGACAGGGGTTCAATGAGCAGTTCTTC.

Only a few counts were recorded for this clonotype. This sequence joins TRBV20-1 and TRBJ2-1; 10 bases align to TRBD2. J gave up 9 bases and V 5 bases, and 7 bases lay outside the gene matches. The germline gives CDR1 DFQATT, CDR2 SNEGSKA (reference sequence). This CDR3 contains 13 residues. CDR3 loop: CSAEGLAGVEQFF. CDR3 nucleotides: TGCAGTGCTGAGGGGCTAGCGGGAGTTGAGCAGTTCTTC.

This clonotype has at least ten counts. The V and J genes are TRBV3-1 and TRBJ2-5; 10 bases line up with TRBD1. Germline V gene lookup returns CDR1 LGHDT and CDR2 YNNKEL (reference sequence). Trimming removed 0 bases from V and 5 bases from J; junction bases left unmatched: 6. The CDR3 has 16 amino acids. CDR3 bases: TGTGCCAGCAGCCAAGACCCTCCGACAGGGGGCGAGACCCAGTACTTC. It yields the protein CASSQDPPTGGETQYF.